The clone carrying this T cell receptor beta chain appeared once. The target antigen is unknown. This record comes from a study of T-cell memory formation after mild COVID-19. Study as a whole: TCR clusters were largely donor specific. Study conclusions and caveats: In second-wave clones peaking day 37, SARS-CoV-2 specificity remained unconfirmed.

The CDR3 spans 14 residues. Germline CDR1 is DFQATT and CDR2 is SNEGSKA (reference sequence). V was shortened by 6 bases and J by 0 bases, with 14 bases between the two germline ends. UMIs and sample barcodes were carried by the TCR alpha and TCR beta cDNA libraries that 5'RACE produced using constant-segment primers. TCRdb recomputed calls from the 5' RACE reads with MiXCR, one row per CDR3 protein. This sample has a few hundred thousand distinct CDR3 sequences, with roughly 17% found just once. The chain combines TRBV20-1 with TRBJ1-1, with D unresolved. The TCR comes from a young man who had mild COVID-19 (a few samples of this study predate the infection). Cell type and time point are not known. Sequenced material: PBMCs or a T cell subset sorted from them (not recorded which). The CDR3 DNA reads as TGCAGTGCCCCTCACCCAGGACTGAACACTGAAGCTTTCTTT. The encoded protein is CSAPHPGLNTEAFF.